These 12 T cell receptor beta chains originate from one sample sequenced in a study of blood T cell repertoires in COVID-19. Profiled with immunoSEQ multiplex PCR; TCRdb holds only in-frame clones, not every one. Of 200,000 to 300,000 clones in the sample, less than 90% are singletons; the top ten hold 4.2%. Sequenced sample: peripheral blood. All receptors come from a man in his sixties with acute or convalescent COVID-19.

This clone was observed a handful of times. The chain recombines TRBV30 with TRBJ1-1, with no clear D. Trimming pared 5 bases from V and 0 bases from J, leaving 22 bases between. There are 17 residues in the CDR3. Germline CDR1 GTSNPN, CDR2 SVGIG (reference sequence). DNA for the CDR3: TGTGCCTGGGGAGTACGTCGACGGGTCGCCATGAACACTGAAGCTTTCTTT. Protein product: CAWGVRRRVAMNTEAFF.

CDR3 amino acids: CASSRRTSGGQEQYF. Written as DNA, the CDR3 is TGTGCCAGCAGCCGCCGGACTAGCGGGGGTCAAGAGCAGTACTTC. The rearrangement uses TRBV3-1 (or the pseudogene TRBV3-2) and TRBJ2-7; 13 nucleotides agree with TRBD2. Germline V lookup: CDR1 LGHDT, CDR2 YNNKEL (reference sequence). The CDR3 length is 15 residues. Germline trimming cut 4 bases from V and 7 bases from J; bases unmatched to any gene: 7.

The chain recombines TRBV3-1 (or the pseudogene TRBV3-2) with TRBJ2-7, with no clear D. V was clipped by 0 bases and J by 4 bases, with 10 bases between them. Germline lookup yields CDR1 LGHDT and CDR2 YNNKEL (reference sequence). The CDR3 spans 14 residues. Written as DNA, the CDR3 is TGTGCCAGCAGCCAAGATCTGGCACCTTACGAGCAGTACTTC. This encodes CASSQDLAPYEQYF.

The J gene is TRBJ2-7, the V gene TRBV6-5; D may be TRBD1 (5 bases). This CDR3 is 15 amino acids long. In germline, CDR1 is MNHEY, CDR2 SVGAGI. Between the trimmed V and J ends, which lost 0 bases and 4 bases, there was a span of 13 bases. The CDR3 loop is CASSYSFGTGYEQYF. The CDR3 DNA follows: TGTGCCAGCAGTTACTCTTTCGGTACAGGTTACGAGCAGTACTTC.

The J gene is TRBJ2-3, the V gene TRBV5-1; D possibly corresponds to TRBD2 (6 bases). Between the trimmed V and J ends, which lost 3 bases and 2 bases, there was a span of 7 bases. This CDR3 contains 13 residues. Germline V gene sequence: CDR1 SGHRS, CDR2 YFSETQ. CDR3 residues: CASSWDFTDTQYF. The DNA of the CDR3 is TGCGCCAGCAGCTGGGACTTCACAGATACGCAGTATTTT.

The chain employs TRBV9 and TRBJ1-6; unclear D gene. Germline values: CDR1 SGDLS, CDR2 YYNGEE. The CDR3 is 16 amino acids. The V gene lost 4 bases and the J gene lost 0 bases, with 11 bases spanning the gap. The CDR3 DNA reads TGTGCCAGCAGCCCCCGTATCAGCTCCTATAATTCACCCCTCCACTTT. As protein: CASSPRISSYNSPLHF.

The CDR3 sequence: CASSQDNGLGAGGRQETQYF. In DNA form, the CDR3 reads TGCGCCAGCAGCCAAGATAACGGACTAGGGGCCGGGGGACGGCAAGAGACCCAGTACTTC. The V gene is TRBV4-1, the J gene TRBJ2-5; 7 bases map to TRBD2. CDR3 length: 20 residues. V was pared by 0 bases and J by 2 bases, with 18 bases of the junction left unmatched. Germline CDR1 MGHRA, CDR2 YSYEKL.

The chain recombines TRBV28 with TRBJ1-2; D is unclear. The CDR3 has 14 residues. The V gene's germline CDR1 is MDHEN and CDR2 SYDVKM. CDR3 residues: CVSKKAGANYGYTF. CDR3 nucleotides: TGTGTCTCAAAAAAGGCGGGAGCTAACTATGGCTACACCTTC.

This clone was found a few times. The sample contains more than one DNA sequence encoding this CDR3. The chain joins TRBV27 to TRBJ1-5; 7 bases map to TRBD1. In germline, CDR1 is MNHEY, CDR2 SMNVEV (reference sequence). The V gene end was trimmed by 8 bases and the J gene end by 2 bases; junction bases not matched to a gene: 9. The CDR3 runs to 15 residues. The CDR3 sequence: CASRLTTGGNQPQHF. CDR3 DNA: TGTGCCAGCCGACTTACCACAGGGGGCAATCAGCCCCAGCATTTT.

This clone was found once. Other DNA sequences in this specimen translate into the identical CDR3. The rearrangement uses TRBV7-2 and TRBJ2-7, with D uncertain. V lost 1 base and J lost 2, with 12 bases in between. This CDR3 is 15 amino acids long. Germline V gene sequence: CDR1 SGHTA, CDR2 FQGNSA. In DNA form, the CDR3 reads TGTGCCAGCAGCTTAGGTACTGTCCCGACCTACGAGCAGTACTTC. Amino acid sequence: CASSLGTVPTYEQYF.

V and J are TRBV2 and TRBJ1-6, with 9 positions matching TRBD1. The CDR3 length is 14 residues. The V gene's germline CDR1 is SNHLY and CDR2 FYNNEI. J gave up 10 bases and V 8 bases, and 9 bases lay outside the gene matches. As DNA, the CDR3 is TGTGCCAGCCTCTTACAGGGGGCAAACTCACCCCTCCACTTT. As protein: CASLLQGANSPLHF.

With respect to this clone: Other DNA variants within this sample encode the same CDR3. The chain is built from TRBV14 and TRBJ2-5; a weak D match, TRBD1 (5 bases). The germline V gene encodes CDR1 SGHDN and CDR2 FVKESK. V lost 1 base to trimming and J lost 2 bases, with 11 bases between them. This CDR3 has 15 residues. The CDR3 sequence: CASSQGGVGQETQYF. The CDR3 nucleotides are TGTGCCAGCAGCCAAGGGGGCGTAGGGCAAGAGACCCAGTACTTC. Complete variable domain (other parts from reference TRBV14 and TRBJ2-5): EAGVTQFPSHSVIEKGQTVTLRCDPISGHDNLYWYRRVMGKEIKFLLHFVKESKQDESGMPNNRFLAERTGGTYSTLKVQPAELEDSGVYFCASSQGGVGQETQYFGPGTRLLVL.